Each of the 25 T cell receptor beta chains below was sequenced from the same sample in a study of beta chain features in type 1 diabetes listed by TCRdb under 2018. The investigation overall reported the following: In all four CD4+ subsets, TCRB CDR3 length was moderately but significantly shorter in type 1 diabetes patients.

No antigen has been identified for these receptors. The method behind the library was the immunoSEQ multiplex PCR assay. All of the isolated RNA was reverse transcribed with the High Capacity cDNA Reverse Transcription Kit, so expressed TCRB transcripts were sequenced. TCRdb mirrors the immuneACCESS table, restricted to in-frame sequences. Some clones are absent from its copies; in checked studies, under half trace to an unresolved V gene, and the reason for the others is unknown. For this sample the table gives about 650,000 clones, of which under 15% were detected only once. The leading ten clones occupy 0.095% to 0.15% of the sample. The sequencing input was naive CD4+ T cells from blood. The cell subset or site label, as the study defines it: true naive CD4+ T cells. Receptor source: a young man with type 1 diabetes.

Points on this clone: The sample has other DNA sequences that encode this CDR3 too. The chain couples TRBV5-1 to TRBJ2-1; no firm D call. The CDR3 totals 13 residues. V was shortened by 0 bases and J by 4 bases, with 5 bases between the two germline ends. The germline CDR1 and CDR2 sequences are SGHRS and YFSETQ. CDR3 in DNA: TGCGCCAGCAGCTTGGACACGTACAATGAGCAGTTCTTC. This gives the protein CASSLDTYNEQFF. Complete variable domain (other parts from reference TRBV5-1 and TRBJ2-1): KAGVTQTPRYLIKTRGQQVTLSCSPISGHRSVSWYQQTPGQGLQFLFEYFSETQRNKGNFPGRFSGRQFSNSRSEMNVSTLELGDSALYLCASSLDTYNEQFFGPGTRLTVL.

In this sample, this clone turned up a few times. The chain employs TRBV6-5 and TRBJ2-1, with 9 bases that match TRBD1. Germline loops: CDR1 MNHEY, CDR2 SVGAGI. This CDR3 is built from 16 residues. Losses at the gene ends were 2 bases for V and 7 bases for J; bases not matched to a gene: 9. CDR3 in DNA: TGTGCCAGCAGTTACGCGAGGACAGGGGCTGGAAATGAGCAGTTCTTC. Translation gives CASSYARTGAGNEQFF.

The chain uses TRBV6-5 and TRBJ1-5; D uncertain. Per germline, CDR1 MNHEY and CDR2 SVGAGI. The germline V and J ends were trimmed by 5 bases and 2 bases, with 7 bases remaining between them. This CDR3 is 13 amino acids long. CDR3 in amino acids: CASSEWRNQPQHF. CDR3 DNA sequence: TGTGCCAGCAGTGAATGGCGCAATCAGCCCCAGCATTTT.

This clone was recorded a few times. The rearrangement uses TRBV10-3 and TRBJ2-4; TRBD1 matches 10 bases. Germline lookup yields CDR1 ENHRY and CDR2 SYGVKD. Trimming removed 4 bases from V and 6 bases from J; junction bases left unmatched: 15. This CDR3 spans 18 amino acids. The CDR3 region is CAISGRDRGSIEGNIQYF. In DNA form, the CDR3 reads TGTGCCATCAGTGGAAGGGACAGGGGTTCAATTGAGGGAAACATTCAGTACTTC.

The chain has TRBV19 and TRBJ1-2; D might be TRBD1 (5 bases). Per the germline V gene, CDR1 is LNHDA and CDR2 is SQIVND (reference sequence). The V end was cut by 7 bases, the J end by 1 base, with 10 bases between. This CDR3 comprises 13 residues. The DNA of the CDR3 is TGTGCCAGTAACTATGACAGTAACTATGGCTACACCTTC. It encodes CASNYDSNYGYTF.

Only a few counts were recorded for this clone. The CDR3: CASSGGQGEGSPLHF. The CDR3 bases are TGTGCCAGCAGTGGGGGACAGGGAGAAGGTTCACCCCTCCACTTT. The rearrangement links TRBV28 to TRBJ1-6; 9 bases map to TRBD1. This CDR3 spans 15 amino acids. Trimming took 5 bases from V and 9 from J; bases not matched to a gene: 8. Germline lookup yields CDR1 MDHEN and CDR2 SYDVKM.

In its sample, this clone was seen a few times. V usage is TRBV23-1 and J usage is TRBJ1-1, with TRBD1 matching 8 bases. TRBV23-1 is an ORF for which the function is uncertain. The CDR3 is 17 residues long. J gave up 4 bases and V 3 bases, and 13 bases lay outside the gene matches. The CDR3 DNA reads TGCGCCAGCAGTCATTCATTCAGGGGGCCAGCGGGCACTGAAGCTTTCTTT. This encodes CASSHSFRGPAGTEAFF.

The genes are TRBV28 and TRBJ1-2, with D tentatively TRBD1 (5 bases). Germline assignment: CDR1 MDHEN and CDR2 SYDVKM. V was clipped by 3 bases and J by 6 bases, with 11 bases between them. This CDR3 contains 13 residues. DNA for the CDR3: TGTGCCAGCAGTTTTCAGGGAGACAATGGCTACACCTTC. Protein product: CASSFQGDNGYTF.

The CDR3, as DNA: TGTGCCAGCAGTTTTACAGGGGAAGAGACCCAGTACTTC. This sequence encodes CASSFTGEETQYF. The rearrangement links TRBV27 to TRBJ2-5; TRBD1 matches 7 bases. The CDR3 covers 13 residues. Looked up from germline, CDR1 is MNHEY and CDR2 is SMNVEV (reference sequence). The ends lost 3 bases at V and 3 bases at J; junction bases unmatched: 1.

Concerning this clone itself: Other nucleotide sequences in the sample specify the same CDR3. The chain uses TRBV6-5 and TRBJ2-7; TRBD1 matches 9 bases. Germline V gives CDR1 MNHEY, CDR2 SVGAGI. V gave up 0 bases and J gave up 1 base; unmatched junction bases: 1. CDR3 length: 15 amino acids. CDR3 DNA: TGTGCCAGCAGTTACTCGGGACAGGGTTCCTACGAGCAGTACTTC. It is translated as CASSYSGQGSYEQYF.

This clone was seen more than once but under ten times. The chain has TRBV4-3 and TRBJ2-3; 10 bases line up with TRBD1. V gave up 4 bases and J gave up 9 bases; unmatched junction bases: 4. CDR3 length: 13 residues. Looked up from germline, CDR1 is LGHNA and CDR2 is YSLEER. The CDR3 loop reads CASSPGQGNTQYF. CDR3 sequence (DNA): TGCGCCAGCAGCCCGGGACAGGGGAACACGCAGTATTTT.

Ten or more counts support this clone. J is TRBJ1-4 and V is TRBV10-3; no firm D call. Trimming stripped 5 bases from V and 3 bases from J, with 10 bases between. CDR1 ENHRY and CDR2 SYGVKD come from the germline V gene. The CDR3 has 14 residues. This CDR3 is CAISQSGPNEKLFF. The CDR3 DNA reads as TGTGCCATCAGTCAGAGCGGCCCTAATGAAAAACTGTTTTTT.

This clone was picked up a small number of times. The chain links TRBV7-9 to TRBJ2-2; TRBD2 matches at 8 bases. V was pared by 4 bases and J by 5 bases, with 6 bases of the junction left unmatched. The CDR3 covers 15 residues. Germline CDR1 SEHNR, CDR2 FQNEAQ (reference sequence). This CDR3 is CASSYGLAKTGELFF. DNA for the CDR3: TGTGCCAGCAGCTACGGACTAGCCAAGACCGGGGAGCTGTTTTTT.

This chain uses TRBV29-1 with TRBJ1-1, with 7 bases aligning to TRBD1. The V gene's germline CDR1 is SQVTM and CDR2 ANQGSEA. V shed 1 base and J 5 bases; nucleotides not matched to a gene: 7. The CDR3 consists of 14 residues. The CDR3 here is CSVEGRTGATEAFF. The CDR3 DNA is TGCAGCGTTGAAGGACGTACAGGGGCGACTGAAGCTTTCTTT.

V gene TRBV6-5 combines with J gene TRBJ1-4; D might be TRBD1 (5 bases). Trimming pared 6 bases from V and 4 bases from J, leaving 15 bases between. The CDR3 has 15 residues. The germline gives CDR1 MNHEY, CDR2 SVGAGI. The DNA of the CDR3 is TGTGCCAGCAGGCCTCCGGGACTGAGTAATGAAAAACTGTTTTTT. Protein product: CASRPPGLSNEKLFF.

In its sample, this clone was seen a few times. The chain links TRBV4-1 to TRBJ1-5; a weak D match, TRBD1 (6 bases). With 3 bases removed from V and 1 base from J, the gap between germline ends came to 10 bases. The CDR3 has 15 residues. Germline V CDR1 and CDR2: MGHRA, YSYEKL. The CDR3: CASSQAGASNQPQHF. The CDR3 DNA reads TGCGCCAGCAGCCAGGCAGGGGCCAGCAATCAGCCCCAGCATTTT.

V and J are TRBV5-1 and TRBJ2-2, with D perhaps matching TRBD1 (6 bases). Germline V lookup: CDR1 SGHRS, CDR2 YFSETQ. The CDR3 consists of 14 residues. V lost 4 bases and J lost 6, with 13 bases in between. The CDR3: CASSERAGAGELFF. The CDR3 DNA sequence: TGCGCCAGCAGCGAACGTGCAGGGGCCGGGGAGCTGTTTTTT.

This clone was seen only a few times. V and J are TRBV4-2 and TRBJ2-1; 9 nucleotides match TRBD1. With V trimmed by 3 bases and J by 3 bases, 9 bases remained unmatched. Germline V gene lookup returns CDR1 LGHNA and CDR2 YNFKEQ. This CDR3 contains 17 residues. DNA of the CDR3: TGTGCCAGCAGCCATCTGCGGGGACAGGGCTTCTACAATGAGCAGTTCTTC. As protein: CASSHLRGQGFYNEQFF.

In its sample, this clone was seen a few times. J is TRBJ1-6 and V is TRBV6-5, with a tentative D call TRBD1 (5 bases). Germline V lookup: CDR1 MNHEY, CDR2 SVGAGI. The CDR3 consists of 15 residues. The germline V and J ends were trimmed by 4 bases and 8 bases, with 15 bases remaining between them. The CDR3 spells CASSSRLMGDSPLHF. The DNA for the CDR3 is TGTGCCAGCAGTTCCCGACTCATGGGGGATTCACCCCTCCACTTT.

The V call is TRBV10-3, the J call TRBJ2-1; 9 positions agree with TRBD2. Germline V gene data show CDR1 as ENHRY and CDR2 as SYGVKD. With V trimmed by 4 bases and J by 6 bases, 10 bases remained unmatched. The CDR3 runs to 16 residues. CDR3 amino acids: CAISAHGAGGANEQFF. CDR3 in DNA: TGTGCCATCAGTGCCCACGGAGCGGGGGGAGCCAATGAGCAGTTCTTC.

This chain connects TRBV10-3 to TRBJ1-5; D is undetermined. Germline CDR1 reads ENHRY; CDR2 reads SYGVKD. This CDR3 comprises 12 residues. The V end lost 5 bases, the J end lost 6 bases, and 8 bases lay between the germline ends. CDR3 nucleotide sequence: TGTGCCATCAGTATCTTAGGTCAGCCCCAGCATTTT. This codes for CAISILGQPQHF.

The chain joins TRBV9 to TRBJ2-1, with TRBD1 identical over 7 bases. CDR3 length: 15 amino acids. Germline-derived CDR1 and CDR2 are SGDLS and YYNGEE. V was pared by 4 bases and J by 4 bases, with 8 bases of the junction left unmatched. The CDR3 coding sequence is TGTGCCAGCAGCATTACAGGGGTGAGGTACAATGAGCAGTTCTTC. Amino acids: CASSITGVRYNEQFF.

This CDR3 is CASSIDDSYYGYTF. The CDR3 nucleotides are TGTGCCAGTAGTATAGATGACAGCTACTATGGCTACACCTTC. The chain couples TRBV19 to TRBJ1-2; maybe TRBD1 (5 bases). CDR1 and CDR2 from the germline V gene are LNHDA and SQIVND (reference sequence). The CDR3 contains 14 residues. V lost 0 bases to trimming and J lost 3 bases, with 8 bases between them.

This clone came up a few times. The CDR3 bases are TGTGCCAGCAGCCCAGTGGCCGGGGCCTCCTACGAGCAGTACTTC. The encoded protein is CASSPVAGASYEQYF. This rearrangement joins TRBV7-2 to TRBJ2-7; D possibly uses TRBD1 or TRBD2 (5 bases each). Germline assignment: CDR1 SGHTA and CDR2 FQGNSA. Trimming took 5 bases from V and 0 from J, leaving 14 bases between them. The CDR3 extends over 15 amino acids.

This clone was detected only a few times. The V gene is TRBV4-2, the J gene TRBJ2-1; D perhaps matches TRBD2 (7 bases). This CDR3 has 19 amino acids. Trimming removed 1 base at V and 6 bases at J, with 25 bases between. Per the germline V gene, CDR1 is LGHNA and CDR2 is YNFKEQ. As DNA, the CDR3 is TGTGCCAGCAGCCAAGTCCGTTCAAGGGGGGGTGGATCTGTCAATGAGCAGTTCTTC. It encodes CASSQVRSRGGGSVNEQFF.